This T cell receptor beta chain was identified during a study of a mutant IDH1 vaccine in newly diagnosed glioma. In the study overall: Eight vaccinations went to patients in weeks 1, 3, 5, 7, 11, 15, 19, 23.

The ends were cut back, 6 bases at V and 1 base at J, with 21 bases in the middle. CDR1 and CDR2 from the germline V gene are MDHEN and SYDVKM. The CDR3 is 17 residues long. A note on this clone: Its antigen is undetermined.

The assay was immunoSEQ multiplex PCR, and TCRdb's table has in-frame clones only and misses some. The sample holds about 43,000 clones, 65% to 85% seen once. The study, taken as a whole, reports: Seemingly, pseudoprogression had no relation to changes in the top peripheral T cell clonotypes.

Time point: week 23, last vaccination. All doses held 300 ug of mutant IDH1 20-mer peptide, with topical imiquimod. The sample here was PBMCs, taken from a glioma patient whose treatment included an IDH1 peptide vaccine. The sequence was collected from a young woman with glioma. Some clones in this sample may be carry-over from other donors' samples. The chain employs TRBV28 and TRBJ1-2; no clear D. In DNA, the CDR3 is TGTGCCAGCAGCCCGCTGTGGAGGGCAGGACTTAACTATGGCTACACCTTC. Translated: CASSPLWRAGLNYGYTF.